Detailed here is one T cell receptor beta chain. The antigen is unknown. These data belong to a study of CD8+CD57+ T cells in acquired aplastic anemia. Turning to the study itself: Sorted CD4+ and CD8+ cells gave a mean 3.2 ug DNA, range roughly 0.18 to 30 ug. Findings of the study overall: Patients shared some 30 CD8+ CDR3 sequences with controls. Controls and patients did not differ significantly in CD8+ Simpson's diversity.

It was genomic DNA that served as the template for profiling TCR beta VDJ and CDR3. MiXCR, applied by TCRdb to the reads, yields one record per CDR3 protein. The table lists 200,000 to 300,000 distinct CDR3 sequences, around 45% of them singletons. It was patients with CD8+CD57+ cell expansion by flow cytometry who were chosen for sequencing. Every one of the patients had aplastic anemia (severe, acquired). This CDR3 has 13 residues. V lost 4 bases and J 0 bases, leaving 9 bases between the germline ends. The germline gives CDR1 DFQATT, CDR2 SNEGSKA (reference sequence). This sequence joins TRBV20-1 and TRBJ2-5; D call uncertain. The receptor was isolated from a human donor with aplastic anemia. Sequencing was done on a sample of sorted CD4+, CD8+, or CD8+CD57+ T cells (not recorded which) from PBMCs. In DNA form, the CDR3 reads TGCAGTGCTATTGGTGTAAACCAAGAGACCCAGTACTTC. This codes for CSAIGVNQETQYF.